The 15 T cell receptor beta chains in this list originate from one sample, sequenced in a study of T cells after yellow fever vaccination (dated by TCRdb to between 2018 and 2020). This sample's treatment or condition label indicates: live attenuated yellow fever vaccine strain. The library was generated by 5' RACE. Instrument used: Illumina HiSeq 2500. The public reads were reprocessed in TCRdb via fastp at Q25 and MiXCR, keeping in-frame beta chains. Every CDR3 protein is listed once, alongside the most common genes and DNA of its rows. The table for this sample lists approximately 260,000 distinct CDR3 sequences; 10% to 15% of them were counted only once. The ten most abundant clones make up around 0.55% of the sample. The material sequenced was CD4+ T cells sorted from PBMCs, taken 45 days after the yellow fever booster vaccination. Receptors originate from a young man who received the YFV17D yellow fever vaccine.

This clonotype occurred many times. The J gene is TRBJ2-1, the V gene TRBV5-6; no reliable D call. Germline V lookup: CDR1 SGHDT, CDR2 YYEEEE. This CDR3 is built from 14 residues. V gave up 0 bases and J gave up 9 bases, with 13 bases separating them. The CDR3 DNA reads as TGTGCCAGCAGCTTGGAAAGGGTTTTTGGTGAGCAGTTCTTC. This translates into CASSLERVFGEQFF.

This clonotype was counted between two and nine times. The chain carries TRBV29-1 and TRBJ2-7; the match to TRBD2 covers 7 bases. The V gene's germline CDR1 is SQVTM and CDR2 ANQGSEA. This CDR3 is 12 amino acids long. The CDR3 nucleotides are TGCAGTGTACTAGCGAGTAGATACGAGCAGTACTTC. Its protein product is CSVLASRYEQYF.

This clonotype was seen only a few times. This CDR3 is CSGWTSGTQYF. The CDR3 region has the DNA TGCAGCGGGTGGACTAGTGGGACCCAGTACTTC. The chain employs TRBV29-1 and TRBJ2-5; TRBD2 agrees at 7 bases. From germline, CDR1 is SQVTM and CDR2 ANQGSEA. The CDR3 extends over 11 amino acids. After removal of 7 bases from V and 7 bases from J, the junction contained 6 bases not matched to a gene. The complete variable domain, with remaining parts taken from reference TRBV29-1 and TRBJ2-5, reads SAVISQKPSRDICQRGTSLTIQCQVDSQVTMMFWYRQQPGQSLTLIATANQGSEATYESGFVIDKFPISRPNLTFSTLTVSNMSPEDSSIYLCSGWTSGTQYFGPGTRLLVL.

V is TRBV5-1 and J is TRBJ2-3, with D maybe TRBD2 (5 bases). The CDR3 contains 15 residues. Trimming cost V 1 base and J 1 base, with 10 bases left between them. Germline V gives CDR1 SGHRS, CDR2 YFSETQ. CDR3 loop: CASSLSPAGTDTQYF. Written as DNA, the CDR3 is TGCGCCAGCAGCTTGTCCCCAGCGGGCACAGATACGCAGTATTTT.

There are many counts of this clonotype. V and J are TRBV10-3 and TRBJ2-7, with 8 nucleotides matching TRBD1. Trimming removed 7 bases from V and 0 bases from J; junction bases left unmatched: 5. CDR3 length equals 14 residues. Germline V CDR1 and CDR2: ENHRY, SYGVKD. In DNA, the CDR3 is TGTGCCATCACCGGGACAGGTGACTCCTACGAGCAGTACTTC. Translation: CAITGTGDSYEQYF.

This clonotype showed up just a few times. This chain uses TRBV29-1 with TRBJ1-1; a possible D gene is TRBD1 (5 bases). Trimming cost V 6 bases and J 2 bases, with 10 bases left between them. From germline, CDR1 is SQVTM and CDR2 ANQGSEA. This CDR3 is built from 12 residues. The CDR3 region has the DNA TGCAGCGTCAGAAGGGGCAACACTGAAGCTTTCTTT. It specifies CSVRRGNTEAFF.

The J gene is TRBJ2-1, the V gene TRBV7-8, with 11 bases matching TRBD2. This CDR3 has 17 residues. Germline lookup yields CDR1 SGHVS and CDR2 FQNEAQ. The junction had 4 bases not matched to a gene; V was cut back by 2 bases and J by 1 base. CDR3: CASSLRGTSGSYNEQFF. The CDR3 nucleotides read TGTGCCAGCAGCTTACGAGGGACTAGCGGTTCCTACAATGAGCAGTTCTTC.

The genes are TRBV7-9 and TRBJ2-7; 8 bases match TRBD2. V was pared by 5 bases and J by 3 bases, with 12 bases of the junction left unmatched. The germline gives CDR1 SEHNR, CDR2 FQNEAQ (reference sequence). CDR3 length: 16 amino acids. In nucleotides, the CDR3 is TGTGCCAGCAGCAAGAATACAGCGGGAGACGTCTACGAGCAGTACTTC. Translating it yields CASSKNTAGDVYEQYF.

There are many counts of this clonotype. The rearrangement uses TRBV12-3 or TRBV12-4 and TRBJ2-3; TRBD2 matches 12 bases. The V and J ends lost 6 bases and 1 base, in that order; junction bases with no gene match: 2. The CDR3 has 15 amino acids. The CDR3 bases are TGTGCCAGCAGCCGACTAGCGGGAGGCACAGATACGCAGTATTTT. It specifies CASSRLAGGTDTQYF.

With regard to this clonotype: One end of the junction does not line up with germline, which may come from a read error. This chain links TRBV7-2 with TRBJ2-1, with D perhaps TRBD2 (5 bases). CDR1 is SGHTA, CDR2 FQGNSA, per germline. CDR3 length: 16 amino acids. The CDR3 nucleotides are TGTGTCAGCAGCTTAGTTTCGCTAGGACGAGGGAATGAGCAGTTCTTC. This encodes CVSSLVSLGRGNEQFF.

This chain uses TRBV20-1 with TRBJ2-3, with 9 bases fitting TRBD2. Germline assignment: CDR1 DFQATT and CDR2 SNEGSKA (reference sequence). The trim removed 1 base at V and 5 bases at J, leaving 13 bases unmatched. The CDR3 extends over 17 amino acids. CDR3 in amino acids: CSARGPYGGRVGDTQYF. The CDR3 bases are TGCAGTGCTAGAGGGCCTTATGGCGGGAGGGTTGGAGATACGCAGTATTTT.

This clonotype was counted a few times. The chain employs TRBV7-2 and TRBJ2-6, with D tentatively TRBD1 (5 bases). The length of the CDR3 is 16 residues. Germline-derived CDR1 and CDR2 are SGHTA and FQGNSA. V was trimmed by 5 bases and J by 0 bases, leaving 11 bases between them. The CDR3 spells CASSLQVSSGANVLTF. The CDR3 bases are TGTGCCAGCAGCCTACAGGTATCCTCTGGGGCCAACGTCCTGACTTTC.

The V gene is TRBV20-1, the J gene TRBJ2-1; D is unclear. V shed 3 bases and J shed 4 bases, with 13 bases lying between them. CDR1 is DFQATT, CDR2 SNEGSKA, per germline (reference sequence). The CDR3 totals 14 residues. The CDR3 DNA reads TGCAGTGCTAGTAATCAGCCATCGTACAATGAGCAGTTCTTC. Translated: CSASNQPSYNEQFF.

The rearrangement joins TRBV11-1 to TRBJ2-3, with unresolved D. CDR3 length equals 16 residues. Trimming cost V 5 bases and J 2 bases, with 17 bases left between them. Germline CDR1 SGHAT, CDR2 FQDESV (reference sequence). The CDR3 region is CASSPRARTATDTQYF. In DNA form, the CDR3 reads TGTGCCAGCAGCCCCAGAGCGCGTACTGCCACAGATACGCAGTATTTT.

The chain is built from TRBV7-9 and TRBJ2-7; a possible D gene is TRBD2 (7 bases). CDR1 is SEHNR and CDR2 is FQNEAQ in the germline V gene (reference sequence). Trimming pared 5 bases from V and 3 bases from J, leaving 11 bases between. The CDR3 length is 13 residues. CDR3 sequence reads: CASSGRDNYEQYF. DNA for the CDR3: TGTGCCAGCAGCGGGAGGGACAACTACGAGCAGTACTTC.